Presented here are 18 T cell receptor beta chains from one specimen sequenced in a study of cytomegalovirus exposure and HLA in healthy donors. Assay: immunoSEQ multiplex PCR; the TCRdb copy retains only in-frame clones and omits some. The sample includes 89,000 or so clones, 80% to 95% of them seen just once. Sequenced material: PBMCs. These TCRs come from a woman between 25 and 40 years old in good health and CMV-seropositive.

The V call is TRBV5-1, the J call TRBJ1-4, with 8 bases lining up with TRBD1. V lost 2 bases to trimming and J lost 7 bases; unmatched junction nucleotides: 4. Germline loops: CDR1 SGHRS, CDR2 YFSETQ. This CDR3 is built from 14 residues. DNA of the CDR3: TGCGCCAGCAGCTTTGGACAGGGAAGTGAAAAACTGTTTTTT. Its translation is CASSFGQGSEKLFF.

V gene TRBV5-8 combines with J gene TRBJ1-3, with TRBD1 as a possible D gene (6 bases). This CDR3 contains 13 residues. The germline V and J ends were trimmed by 4 bases and 7 bases, with 12 bases remaining between them. Germline V gene lookup returns CDR1 SGHTS and CDR2 YDEGEE. Written as DNA, the CDR3 is TGTGCCAGCAGCCTTACGGGGGGCAACACCATATATTTT. Protein sequence: CASSLTGGNTIYF. The full variable domain, rest sourced from reference TRBV5-8 and TRBJ1-3, is EAGVTQSPTHLIKTRGQQATLRCSPISGHTSVYWYQQALGLGLQFLLWYDEGEERNRGNFPPRFSGRQFPNYSSELNVNALELEDSALYLCASSLTGGNTIYFGEGSWLTVV.

The V and J genes are TRBV27 and TRBJ2-6, with TRBD2 as a possible D gene (6 bases). This CDR3 is built from 24 residues. Germline-derived CDR1 and CDR2 are MNHEY and SMNVEV (reference sequence). V dropped 4 bases and J dropped 4 bases, with 38 bases sitting between them. This chain's CDR3 is CASSSPSGTSMGDSRGVGANVLTF. The CDR3 DNA reads TGTGCCAGCAGTTCACCCTCGGGCACCTCAATGGGGGACTCAAGAGGGGTCGGGGCCAACGTCCTGACTTTC.

V is TRBV11-2 and J is TRBJ2-5; 10 nucleotides match TRBD1. Germline V gene data show CDR1 as SGHAT and CDR2 as FQNNGV. Losses at the gene ends were 0 bases for V and 0 bases for J; bases not matched to a gene: 7. This CDR3 contains 18 residues. The CDR3 DNA follows: TGTGCCAGCAGCTTAGATTGGCGGACAGGGGGGTACCAAGAGACCCAGTACTTC. This gives the protein CASSLDWRTGGYQETQYF.

This chain joins TRBV27 and TRBJ1-4; 7 bases fit TRBD1. CDR1 MNHEY and CDR2 SMNVEV come from the germline V gene (reference sequence). The CDR3 is 16 amino acids. Germline trimming cut 8 bases from V and 2 bases from J; bases unmatched to any gene: 11. As DNA, the CDR3 is TGTGCCAGCGGACAGGTCCGACCGGGGACTAATGAAAAACTGTTTTTT. Its protein is CASGQVRPGTNEKLFF.

The V call is TRBV27, the J call TRBJ2-2, with 11 bases lining up with TRBD2. Germline V gene lookup returns CDR1 MNHEY and CDR2 SMNVEV (reference sequence). The CDR3 contains 16 residues. The V and J ends lost 3 bases and 6 bases, in that order; junction bases with no gene match: 6. The CDR3 DNA sequence: TGTGCCAGCAGTTTTTTAGCGGGAGGGCCTTCCGGGGAGCTGTTTTTT. Translation: CASSFLAGGPSGELFF.

V and J are TRBV7-9 and TRBJ2-7; 10 nucleotides agree with TRBD1. The CDR3 has 14 amino acids. Trimming took 5 bases from V and 6 from J; bases not matched to a gene: 7. Looked up from germline, CDR1 is SEHNR and CDR2 is FQNEAQ (reference sequence). CDR3 coding DNA: TGTGCCAGCAGCCGACCGGGACAGGGGACCGAGCAGTACTTC. It codes for CASSRPGQGTEQYF.

V is TRBV9 and J is TRBJ2-1; weak D call: TRBD1 (5 bases). The CDR3 covers 16 residues. Germline-derived CDR1 and CDR2 are SGDLS and YYNGEE. Trimming removed 4 bases at V and 4 bases at J, with 18 bases between. CDR3 residues: CASSTRQIPDYNEQFF. In DNA form, the CDR3 reads TGTGCCAGCAGCACCCGACAGATCCCCGATTACAATGAGCAGTTCTTC.

The chain joins TRBV18 to TRBJ2-7; D might be TRBD2 (5 bases). Trimming took 0 bases from V and 6 from J, leaving 24 bases between them. The CDR3 length is 18 residues. Germline V CDR1 and CDR2: KGHSH, LQKENI. The CDR3 region is CASSPPPGTALSPGEQYF. DNA for the CDR3: TGTGCCAGCTCACCACCGCCGGGAACAGCCCTCTCCCCTGGCGAGCAGTACTTC.

The chain uses TRBV6-5 and TRBJ1-2; no definite D call. CDR1 MNHEY and CDR2 SVGAGI come from the germline V gene. Deletions cut 0 bases from V and 4 bases from J, with 12 bases between. There are 15 residues in the CDR3. The chain's CDR3 is CASSYSRGPSYGYTF. In nucleotides, the CDR3 is TGTGCCAGCAGTTACTCTAGAGGGCCAAGCTATGGCTACACCTTC.

The V gene is TRBV7-9, the J gene TRBJ2-7; 8 nucleotides match TRBD2. Germline CDR1 reads SEHNR; CDR2 reads FQNEAQ (reference sequence). The length of the CDR3 is 15 residues. The V and J ends lost 5 bases and 4 bases, in that order; junction bases with no gene match: 10. The CDR3 sequence: CASSTSGSHRYEQYF. As DNA, the CDR3 is TGTGCCAGCAGCACCAGCGGGAGCCACCGGTACGAGCAGTACTTC.

The rearrangement joins TRBV19 to TRBJ2-1; 8 bases are shared with TRBD2. V was pared by 9 bases and J by 10 bases, with 14 bases of the junction left unmatched. This CDR3 spans 14 amino acids. Germline-derived CDR1 and CDR2 are LNHDA and SQIVND (reference sequence). The chain's CDR3 is CARSPGLVSKEQFF. CDR3 coding DNA: TGTGCCAGGTCTCCGGGACTAGTATCAAAAGAGCAGTTCTTC.

This clone has just one count. J is TRBJ2-5 and V is TRBV7-8, with 8 bases that match TRBD1. CDR1 and CDR2 from the germline V gene are SGHVS and FQNEAQ. This CDR3 is 16 amino acids long. V dropped 7 bases and J dropped 5; count of bases not matched to a gene: 15. CDR3 region: CASTYLNGQGGETQYF. The CDR3 DNA sequence: TGTGCCAGCACCTACCTAAATGGACAGGGCGGGGAGACCCAGTACTTC.

The CDR3 DNA reads as TGTGCCAGCAGCCTCCGGGACAACCCCTACGAGCAGTACTTC. Protein sequence: CASSLRDNPYEQYF. The chain combines TRBV11-2 with TRBJ2-7; D possibly corresponds to TRBD1 (6 bases). This CDR3 comprises 14 residues. The germline V gene encodes CDR1 SGHAT and CDR2 FQNNGV. The V and J ends lost 5 bases and 2 bases respectively, with 13 bases between them.

The CDR3 bases are TGTGCCAGCAGCTTAGTACAGAACACTGAAGCTTTCTTT. Protein product: CASSLVQNTEAFF. The rearrangement joins TRBV11-3 to TRBJ1-1; D ambiguous. The germline CDR1 and CDR2 sequences are SGHNT and YENEEA. V was clipped by 1 base and J by 1 base, with 4 bases between them. CDR3 size: 13 residues.

V usage is TRBV10-3 and J usage is TRBJ1-1; D unresolved. There are 13 residues in the CDR3. Germline values: CDR1 ENHRY, CDR2 SYGVKD. The V and J ends lost 3 bases and 0 bases respectively, with 5 bases between them. This chain's CDR3 is CAISETMNTEAFF. The CDR3 DNA reads TGTGCCATCAGTGAAACAATGAACACTGAAGCTTTCTTT.

The chain is built from TRBV18 and TRBJ2-5; 10 positions agree with TRBD2. J gave up 3 bases and V 3 bases, and 4 bases lay outside the gene matches. The CDR3 contains 15 residues. Germline V gene sequence: CDR1 KGHSH, CDR2 LQKENI. In nucleotides, the CDR3 is TGTGCCAGCTCACCGGGACTAGCGCAAAAAGAGACCCAGTACTTC. This codes for CASSPGLAQKETQYF.

This clone was observed a single time. The rearrangement uses TRBV5-8 and TRBJ2-1; 8 bases fit TRBD2. CDR1 is SGHTS, CDR2 YDEGEE, per germline. With V trimmed by 2 bases and J by 7 bases, 8 bases remained unmatched. The CDR3 totals 15 residues. CDR3 DNA sequence: TGTGCCAGCAGCTTCGCAGCGGGAGTTGCTAATGAGCAGTTCTTC. This encodes CASSFAAGVANEQFF.